A selection of T cell receptor beta chains follows, all from one sample in a study of blood T cell repertoires in COVID-19. Repertoires were generated with immunoSEQ multiplex PCR, while TCRdb's copy carries only in-frame clones and drops some. The sample contains under 150,000 clones, roughly 84% of which appear only once. The sequencing sample was made of PBMCs or T cells enriched from blood (not recorded which). Receptors were obtained from a woman in her forties or fifties who had been exposed to COVID-19. CDR3s include the opening cysteine and the closing phenylalanine or tryptophan. D genes are given only for firm matches. Some rows mark clone size as missing; the rest say once, few, many or name a class of expanded clone.

D gene,V gene,CDR3 length,J gene,clone size,CDR3 protein,CDR3 DNA
TRBD1,TRBV5-1,15,TRBJ2-1,-,CASSVSGTAYNEQFF,TGCGCCAGCAGCGTCTCCGGGACAGCTTACAATGAGCAGTTCTTC
TRBD2,TRBV6-5,13,TRBJ2-1,once,CASRLGSGNEQFF,TGTGCCAGCAGGCTAGGTAGCGGGAATGAGCAGTTCTTC
TRBD2,TRBV18,19,TRBJ2-5,-,CASSPLGLAGGLAQETQYF,TGTGCCAGCTCACCACTGGGGCTAGCGGGGGGCCTGGCCCAAGAGACCCAGTACTTC
-,TRBV25-1,14,TRBJ2-7,-,CASSPSGSSYEQYF,TGTGCCAGCAGCCCCAGCGGGTCGTCCTACGAGCAGTACTTC
TRBD1,TRBV5-5,16,TRBJ2-2,-,CASSLAVRGRTGELFF,TGTGCCAGCAGCTTGGCTGTTAGGGGGCGGACCGGGGAGCTGTTTTTT
TRBD2,TRBV18,18,TRBJ2-7,-,CASSPTPAGTSGPHEQYF,TGTGCCAGCTCTCCAACCCCAGCAGGGACTAGCGGGCCCCACGAGCAGTACTTC
TRBD2,TRBV7-6,17,TRBJ2-1,-,CASSPHRAGVLYNEQFF,TGTGCCAGCAGCCCCCACCGGGCGGGAGTTCTCTACAATGAGCAGTTCTTC
-,TRBV19,13,TRBJ2-1,-,CASSLAAGNEQFF,TGTGCCAGTAGTCTCGCGGCCGGTAATGAGCAGTTCTTC
TRBD2,TRBV5-6,16,TRBJ2-3,-,CASSLGLAGSTDTQYF,TGTGCCAGCAGCTTGGGGCTAGCGGGGAGCACAGATACGCAGTATTTT
TRBD1,TRBV18,17,TRBJ2-3,-,CASSHTLTGQPTDTQYF,TGTGCCAGCTCCCACACGCTCACGGGACAGCCCACAGATACGCAGTATTTT